The sequence of this T cell receptor beta chain was determined in a study of T-cell reconstitution after alpha-beta-depleted transplantation in children. V shed 0 bases, J shed 8 bases, and the junction held 7 bases outside the gene matches. Per the germline V gene, CDR1 is LGHNA and CDR2 is YSLEER. This CDR3 region has 16 residues. This clonotype appeared a few times. As it was prepared, the TCRbeta library received unique molecular identifiers. Each CDR3 protein gets one entry after TCRdb re-called the PCR reads with MiXCR. Of about 400,000 distinct CDR3 sequences listed, about a fifth were seen once; the top ten hold approximately 3.8%.

The sequence was collected from a human donor who donated a stem cell graft to a child with acute myeloid leukemia. The source material was PBMCs from the stem cell graft donor, sampled from the stem cell graft. The chain links TRBV4-3 to TRBJ1-6; 7 nucleotides line up with TRBD1. CDR3 region: CASSQDNDRAYSPLHF. In nucleotides, the CDR3 is TGCGCCAGCAGCCAAGATAACGACAGGGCTTATTCACCCCTCCACTTT.